The TCR beta chain under discussion was sequenced for a study of technical replicates of blood from a handful of donors. This CDR3 is 15 amino acids long. Germline V lookup: CDR1 MGHRA, CDR2 YSYEKL. V lost 0 bases and J 0 bases, leaving 5 bases between the germline ends. This clone was observed once. Method: immunoSEQ multiplex PCR; TCRdb's copy keeps in-frame clones and lacks some. Of around 100,000 clones listed, 90% to 95% are singletons. The sequenced sample was T cells isolated from PBMCs. This TCR was recovered from a human donor in good health. The chain employs TRBV4-1 and TRBJ1-4; D ambiguous. The CDR3 DNA reads TGCGCCAGCAGCCAAGAGTATGCAACTAATGAAAAACTGTTTTTT. Its protein product is CASSQEYATNEKLFF.